This T cell receptor beta chain was sequenced during a study of cytomegalovirus exposure and HLA in healthy donors. Study-level background: Around 76% of roughly 430 genotyped donors fell in the Caucasian-associated ancestry cluster.

Researchers ran the PCR with 60 Vbeta and 13 Jbeta primers. Repertoires were generated with immunoSEQ multiplex PCR, while TCRdb's copy carries only in-frame clones and drops some. The data hold around 150,000 clones, with 65% to 70% observed a single time. The V end was cut by 5 bases, the J end by 2 bases, with 3 bases between. This CDR3 is built from 11 residues. Looked up from germline, CDR1 is SGHVS and CDR2 is FQNEAQ. In this sample, this clone turned up a few times. The clonotype was recovered from a woman aged 18-29 years in good health and CMV-seropositive. V and J are TRBV7-8 and TRBJ2-5; unclear D gene. The source material was PBMCs. The CDR3 nucleotides are TGTGCCAGCAGCGTACAAGAGACCCAGTACTTC. The encoded protein is CASSVQETQYF.